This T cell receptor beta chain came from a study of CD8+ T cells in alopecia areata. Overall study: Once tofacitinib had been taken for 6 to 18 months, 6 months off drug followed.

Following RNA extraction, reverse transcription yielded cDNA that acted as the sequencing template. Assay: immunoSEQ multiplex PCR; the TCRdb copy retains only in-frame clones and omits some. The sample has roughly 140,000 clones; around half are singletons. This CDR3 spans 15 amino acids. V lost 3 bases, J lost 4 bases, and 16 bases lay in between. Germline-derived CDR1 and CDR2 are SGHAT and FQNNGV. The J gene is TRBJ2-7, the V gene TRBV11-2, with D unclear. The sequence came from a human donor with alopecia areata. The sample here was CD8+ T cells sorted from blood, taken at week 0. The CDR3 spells CASSFRQQLNYEQYF. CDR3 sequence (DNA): TGTGCCAGCAGCTTTAGGCAGCAATTAAATTACGAGCAGTACTTC.